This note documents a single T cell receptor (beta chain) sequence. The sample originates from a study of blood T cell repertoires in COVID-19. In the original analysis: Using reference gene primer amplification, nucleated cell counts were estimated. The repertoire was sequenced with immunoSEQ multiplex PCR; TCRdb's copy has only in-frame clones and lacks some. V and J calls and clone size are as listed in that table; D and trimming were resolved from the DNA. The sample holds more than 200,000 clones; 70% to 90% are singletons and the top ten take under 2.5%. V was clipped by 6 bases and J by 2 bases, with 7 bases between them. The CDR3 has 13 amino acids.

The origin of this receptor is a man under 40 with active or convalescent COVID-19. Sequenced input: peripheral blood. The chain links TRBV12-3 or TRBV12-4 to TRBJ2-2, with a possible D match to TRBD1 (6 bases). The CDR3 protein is CASRDSNTGELFF. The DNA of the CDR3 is TGTGCCAGCAGGGACAGTAACACCGGGGAGCTGTTTTTT.